The 30 T cell receptor beta chains listed next were all sequenced from one sample in a study of T cells in Graves' hyperthyroidism and ophthalmopathy. TCR beta CDR3 sequences were amplified from RNA transcripts. First-round RT-PCR with HTBI primers amplified the TCR CDR3 region. TCRdb used MiXCR to reprocess the multiplex PCR reads, holding one entry per CDR3 protein. The table lists hundreds of thousands of distinct CDR3 sequences, more than 11% of them singletons. Sequencing input: blood. Receptor source: a woman aged 25 to 45 with Graves' hyperthyroidism that later progressed to Graves' ophthalmopathy.

About this clonotype: A much larger clone lies one base from this, so it may be a read error. The CDR3 DNA reads as TGTGCCAGCAGCTCTAGAACCGGTAGCTCCTACAATGAGCAGTACTTC. It yields the protein CASSSRTGSSYNEQYF. The V gene is TRBV11-2, the J gene TRBJ2-1; D call uncertain. The DNA end is more similar to TRBJ2-7, so the J call may be wrong. The germline V gene has CDR1 SGHAT and CDR2 FQNNGV. This CDR3 is 16 amino acids long.

This clonotype was counted many times. In nucleotides, the CDR3 is TGTGCCAGTGATGAAGGGGGCGCAGCTTTCTTT. It encodes CASDEGGAAFF. This sequence joins TRBV19 and TRBJ1-1; 7 positions match TRBD1. Germline loops: CDR1 LNHDA, CDR2 SQIVND (reference sequence). Unmatched junction bases numbered 7, after V lost 8 bases and J lost 10 bases. The CDR3 consists of 11 residues.

This clonotype was found many times. This sequence joins TRBV12-3 or TRBV12-4 and TRBJ1-2, with D unclear. There are 14 residues in the CDR3. V was pared by 8 bases and J by 2 bases, with 15 bases between. CDR3 amino acids: CASSRAGVNYGYTF. The DNA for the CDR3 is TGTGCCAGCTCGAGGGCTGGGGTCAACTATGGCTACACCTTC.

This clonotype was counted at least ten times. In DNA form, the CDR3 reads TGTGCCTGGAGTGCCGGGGGCACGGGTGAAGCTTTCTTT. This codes for CAWSAGGTGEAFF. The chain couples TRBV30 to TRBJ1-1; D might be TRBD1 (6 bases). Germline V CDR1 and CDR2: GTSNPN, SVGIG (reference sequence). The CDR3 totals 13 residues. V lost 1 base, J lost 7 bases, and 13 bases lay in between.

Comment on this clonotype: The conserved closing phenylalanine or tryptophan is absent in this CDR3, likely reflecting a read error. This CDR3 reads CAGSAGGSSYEQYL. The CDR3 DNA is TGTGCCGGTAGTGCAGGGGGGAGCTCCTACGAGCAGTACCTC. The rearrangement uses TRBV19 and TRBJ2-7, with a weak D call TRBD1 (7 bases). The CDR3 extends over 14 amino acids. CDR1 LNHDA and CDR2 SQIVND come from the germline V gene (reference sequence).

In regard to this clonotype: Just one base apart from a much larger clone, this may be a read error. The chain has TRBV7-2 and TRBJ2-1; D possibly corresponds to TRBD2 (6 bases). The CDR3 totals 15 residues. The V gene's germline CDR1 is SGHTA and CDR2 FQGNSA. The DNA of the CDR3 is TGTGCCAGCAGCTTAGTAAGTCTAGGAGGGAATGAGCAGCTCTTC. This translates into CASSLVSLGGNEQLF.

Ten or more counts support this clonotype. The rearrangement links TRBV20-1 to TRBJ2-1, with TRBD2 matching over 8 bases. After removal of 5 bases from V and 7 bases from J, the junction contained 10 bases not matched to a gene. The CDR3 loop spans 14 amino acids. Germline V gene sequence: CDR1 DFQATT, CDR2 SNEGSKA (reference sequence). The CDR3 reads CSALLSGKGNEQFF. Written as DNA, the CDR3 is TGCAGTGCTCTGCTTAGCGGGAAGGGAAATGAGCAGTTCTTC.

V is TRBV25-1 and J is TRBJ2-7, with D possibly being TRBD1 or TRBD2 (5 bases each). V lost 4 bases and J lost 4, with 14 bases in between. The CDR3 has 14 amino acids. The germline gives CDR1 MGHDK, CDR2 SYGVNS. The CDR3 protein is CASSAGTAVYEQYF. The CDR3 bases are TGTGCCAGCAGTGCCGGGACGGCAGTTTACGAGCAGTACTTC.

In its sample, this clonotype was seen many times. This rearrangement joins TRBV11-2 to TRBJ2-7, with D perhaps matching TRBD2 (5 bases). Between the trimmed V and J ends, which lost 1 base and 6 bases, there was a span of 13 bases. CDR1 SGHAT and CDR2 FQNNGV come from the germline V gene. There are 14 residues in the CDR3. The CDR3 is CASSLVRGRGEQYF. The CDR3 nucleotides read TGTGCCAGCAGCTTAGTTCGAGGTCGGGGCGAGCAGTACTTC.

Ten or more counts support this clonotype. The rearrangement uses TRBV12-3 or TRBV12-4 and TRBJ2-2, with 11 bases lining up with TRBD1. This CDR3 has 18 amino acids. The V segment lost 4 bases and the J segment 1 base; nucleotides outside the gene matches: 8. The CDR3 spells CASSSWDRGYLNTGELFF. Written as DNA, the CDR3 is TGTGCCAGCAGTTCCTGGGACAGGGGGTATCTGAACACCGGGGAGCTGTTTTTT.

The table lists this clonotype with many counts. The V and J genes are TRBV19 and TRBJ1-1; TRBD1 might be the D (5 bases). CDR1 is LNHDA and CDR2 is SQIVND in the germline V gene (reference sequence). The V and J ends lost 4 bases and 0 bases respectively, with 12 bases between them. The CDR3 sequence is 15 residues long. CDR3 residues: CASSTSTALNTEAFF. The CDR3 DNA reads TGTGCCAGTAGTACTTCGACAGCCTTGAACACTGAAGCTTTCTTT.

This clonotype was counted ten times or more. The chain combines TRBV6-5 with TRBJ1-2, with 10 bases identical to TRBD1. Germline lookup yields CDR1 MNHEY and CDR2 SVGAGI. The trim removed 0 bases at V and 4 bases at J, leaving 5 bases unmatched. CDR3 length: 16 amino acids. CDR3 nucleotides: TGTGCCAGCAGTTACTCCGTGACAGGGGGCCTCTATGGCTACACCTTC. It codes for CASSYSVTGGLYGYTF.

The chain links TRBV4-3 to TRBJ2-7, with 7 bases lining up with TRBD2. The CDR3 loop spans 14 amino acids. Per the germline V gene, CDR1 is LGHNA and CDR2 is YSLEER. J lost 5 bases, V lost 3 bases, and 7 bases had no gene match. The CDR3 DNA reads TGCGCCAGCAGCCAGGGGGGAGGGGCCAACGAGCAGTACTTC. Translated: CASSQGGGANEQYF.

This clonotype turned up a few times. The V gene is TRBV20-1, the J gene TRBJ1-1, with 7 positions matching TRBD1. The V segment lost 6 bases and the J segment 6 bases; nucleotides outside the gene matches: 4. The CDR3 totals 11 residues. Germline CDR1 and CDR2: DFQATT and SNEGSKA (reference sequence). The CDR3 sequence: CSAPRGSEAFF. The CDR3 nucleotides are TGCAGTGCCCCCAGGGGGTCTGAAGCTTTCTTT.

The V and J genes are TRBV7-2 and TRBJ2-3, with TRBD2 as a possible D gene (5 bases). The CDR3 loop spans 13 amino acids. The V gene lost 7 bases and the J gene lost 10 bases, with 18 bases spanning the gap. Germline V gene sequence: CDR1 SGHTA, CDR2 FQGNSA. CDR3 sequence: CASTPAGWGAQYF. The CDR3 region has the DNA TGTGCCAGCACCCCTGCCGGGTGGGGAGCGCAGTATTTT.

This clonotype has more than one count but fewer than ten. The rearrangement uses TRBV4-1 and TRBJ1-1; D is possibly TRBD1 (6 bases). This CDR3 spans 15 amino acids. V gave up 1 base and J gave up 3 bases, with 12 bases separating them. Per the germline V gene, CDR1 is MGHRA and CDR2 is YSYEKL. Here the CDR3 reads CASSQVDRIYTEAFF. The CDR3 coding sequence is TGCGCCAGCAGCCAAGTAGACAGGATTTACACTGAAGCTTTCTTT.

In this sample, this clonotype turned up many times. The V and J genes are TRBV9 and TRBJ2-2; 10 bases agree with TRBD2. V gave up 3 bases and J gave up 4 bases; unmatched junction bases: 3. Germline CDR1 and CDR2: SGDLS and YYNGEE. The CDR3 spans 15 residues. The chain's CDR3 is CASSAGTSVTGELFF. CDR3 DNA: TGTGCCAGCAGCGCCGGGACTAGCGTCACCGGGGAGCTGTTTTTT.

Many counts were recorded for this clonotype. The chain uses TRBV20-1 and TRBJ2-3, with 13 nucleotides matching TRBD2. Germline CDR1 reads DFQATT; CDR2 reads SNEGSKA (reference sequence). The V segment lost 5 bases and the J segment 1 base; nucleotides outside the gene matches: 0. This CDR3 region has 14 residues. The DNA of the CDR3 is TGCAGTGCTGGACTAGCGGGGGGCACAGATACGCAGTATTTT. Translation: CSAGLAGGTDTQYF.

In this sample, this clonotype turned up many times. The V gene is TRBV29-1, the J gene TRBJ2-1; D perhaps matches TRBD2 (6 bases). Between the trimmed V and J ends, which lost 5 bases and 2 bases, there was a span of 10 bases. This CDR3 comprises 13 residues. The germline V gene encodes CDR1 SQVTM and CDR2 ANQGSEA. CDR3 sequence (DNA): TGCAGCGTTCCCGGGAGTACCTACAATGAGCAGTTCTTC. Translation gives CSVPGSTYNEQFF.

This clonotype came up many times. The chain combines TRBV29-1 with TRBJ1-4, with TRBD1 matching over 7 bases. Per the germline V gene, CDR1 is SQVTM and CDR2 is ANQGSEA. After removal of 4 bases from V and 8 bases from J, the junction contained 4 bases not matched to a gene. This CDR3 has 12 amino acids. The CDR3: CSVAQGGEKLFF. For the CDR3, the DNA is TGCAGCGTTGCTCAGGGGGGCGAAAAACTGTTTTTT.

Note on this clonotype: Mismatch with germline at one junction end may stem from a read error. V and J are TRBV4-1 and TRBJ2-7; D is possibly TRBD1 (6 bases). CDR3 size: 18 residues. Germline-derived CDR1 and CDR2 are MGHRA and YSYEKL. The CDR3 sequence is CASRHRGGAGTAGDEQYF. CDR3 coding DNA: TGCGCCAGCCGCCATCGAGGGGGAGCCGGGACCGCCGGCGACGAGCAGTACTTC.

In its sample, this clonotype was seen a few times. The chain combines TRBV12-3 or TRBV12-4 with TRBJ1-2; a possible D gene is TRBD1 (6 bases). The CDR3 contains 12 residues. V was cut by 3 bases and J by 13 bases, with 15 bases left in between. The CDR3 bases are TGTGCCAGCAGTTTGCTCCTGGGGGCTGTCACCTTC. Translating it yields CASSLLLGAVTF.

The chain combines TRBV20-1 with TRBJ2-7; TRBD2 agrees at 13 bases. CDR1 is DFQATT, CDR2 SNEGSKA, per germline (reference sequence). The CDR3 is made up of 14 amino acids. J gave up 6 bases and V 6 bases, and 8 bases lay outside the gene matches. In nucleotides, the CDR3 is TGCAGTGCCGGCCGGACTAGCGGGAGTTCCGAGCAGTACTTC. Translated: CSAGRTSGSSEQYF.

The chain employs TRBV18 and TRBJ1-4, with a tentative D call TRBD1 (5 bases). The CDR3 totals 16 residues. Germline V gene sequence: CDR1 KGHSH, CDR2 LQKENI. V shed 5 bases and J shed 0 bases, with 13 bases lying between them. The CDR3, as DNA: TGTGCCAGCTCATTTCAGGAGGGGTCAACTAATGAAAAACTGTTTTTT. Its protein product is CASSFQEGSTNEKLFF.

The rearrangement joins TRBV5-1 to TRBJ2-1; a weak D match, TRBD2 (5 bases). Trimming took off 0 bases at V and 5 bases at J, with 18 bases between the two ends. Germline V gene sequence: CDR1 SGHRS, CDR2 YFSETQ. This CDR3 is 17 amino acids long. For the CDR3, the DNA is TGCGCCAGCAGCTTGGCGCCCGGAGGCTCAACCGACAATGAGCAGTTCTTC. Encoded protein: CASSLAPGGSTDNEQFF.

This clonotype was picked up many times. This chain links TRBV4-2 with TRBJ2-6; possibly TRBD1 for D (6 bases). The ends were cut back, 1 base at V and 0 bases at J, with 10 bases in the middle. This CDR3 is 17 amino acids long. The germline V gene has CDR1 LGHNA and CDR2 YNFKEQ. CDR3 coding DNA: TGTGCCAGCAGCCAAGGGGACACATCCTCTGGGGCCAACGTCCTGACTTTC. It translates to CASSQGDTSSGANVLTF.

This clonotype came up many times. The chain combines TRBV12-5 with TRBJ2-7; 7 bases line up with TRBD2. The CDR3 totals 15 residues. Germline values: CDR1 LGHNT, CDR2 FRNRAP. J was trimmed by 4 bases and V by 1 base; bases with no gene match: 7. This CDR3 reads CASGLDAGVIYEQYF. In nucleotides, the CDR3 is TGTGCTAGTGGTTTGGATGCGGGAGTAATATACGAGCAGTACTTC.

The chain couples TRBV20-1 to TRBJ2-1; 8 bases match TRBD2. Germline V gene lookup returns CDR1 DFQATT and CDR2 SNEGSKA (reference sequence). V shed 8 bases and J 7 bases; nucleotides not matched to a gene: 13. The length of the CDR3 is 14 residues. The CDR3 DNA reads as TGCAGTATTAAAAGCGGGAGAACTGGAAATGAGCAGTTCTTC. This sequence encodes CSIKSGRTGNEQFF.

V and J are TRBV7-8 and TRBJ1-1; D is undetermined. There are 15 residues in the CDR3. Trimming removed 3 bases from V and 2 bases from J, with 13 bases in between. Germline V lookup: CDR1 SGHVS, CDR2 FQNEAQ. The CDR3 reads CASSFPGSVNTEAFF. The CDR3 nucleotides read TGTGCCAGCAGCTTCCCCGGGTCAGTAAACACTGAAGCTTTCTTT.

This clonotype was seen once. This sequence joins TRBV20-1 and TRBJ2-5; 9 bases map to TRBD1. The V segment lost 6 bases and the J segment 8 bases; nucleotides outside the gene matches: 10. Per germline, CDR1 DFQATT and CDR2 SNEGSKA (reference sequence). The CDR3 length is 13 residues. The CDR3 DNA reads TGCAGTGCGTACGGACAGGGGCCCCAAACCCAGTACTTC. Residues: CSAYGQGPQTQYF.